This T cell receptor (beta chain) was found in a study of memory CD4+ T cells and cytomegalovirus serostatus. Study processing details: Out-of-frame sequences were removed, leaving roughly 2.1 million distinct TCRbeta sequences. This table comes from immunoSEQ multiplex PCR, and its TCRdb copy is limited to in-frame clones, with some not included. D and trimming come from the DNA, and the V and J calls and clone size come from that table. The sample holds about 59,000 clones, 80% to 85% seen once. The sort gate was single viable CD3+CD4+CD8-CD45RO+ cells for memory CD4+ T cells. Germline V gene lookup returns CDR1 SGDLS and CDR2 YYNGEE. Between the trimmed V and J ends, which lost 0 bases and 6 bases, there was a span of 14 bases. CDR3 size: 15 residues.

Specimen: memory CD4+ T cells from blood. This TCR derives from an adult in good health and CMV-seronegative. The chain uses TRBV9 and TRBJ2-3; D is uncertain. The CDR3 reads CASSVGAYNRDTQYF. For the CDR3, the DNA is TGTGCCAGCAGCGTAGGCGCATACAATCGGGATACGCAGTATTTT.